Listed below are T cell receptor beta chains from one sample, sequenced in a study of cytomegalovirus exposure and HLA in healthy donors. Using immunoSEQ multiplex PCR, the repertoire was profiled, and TCRdb retains in-frame clones only, with some absent. Of roughly 130,000 clones in the sample, roughly 78% were seen once. The sequenced sample was PBMCs. All receptors derive from a man younger than 40 in good health and CMV-seronegative. Each CDR3 is given without its conserved first and last residue. Each record gives: V gene, CDR3 protein.

TRBV10-3,AISESKQGAGQPQH
TRBV5-1,ASSLRLAGRTDTQY
TRBV28,ASTPLGQGVIGYTIY
TRBV10-3,AISESEVYSYEQY
TRBV14,ASSHQRGFDYYYEQY
TRBV11-2,ASSPIGGSSYNEQF
TRBV7-9,ASSYRTSGRDEQY
TRBV15,ATSRLTTGLAGVYEQF
TRBV21-1,ASSKKSGLAVNEQF
TRBV27,ASRGGSSYEQY
TRBV28,ASSTIGQGLRPQH
TRBV28,ASSSGQYGYT
TRBV6-5,ASRKGHGEAF
TRBV7-6,ASTPSMQRTGIAGELF
TRBV19,ASSRTGQLNEKLF
TRBV6-1,ASYGGRRLGGGYT
TRBV11-2,ASSLREQGDTSIREQY
TRBV9,ASSRPGDLYEQY
TRBV7-9,SSFPGGYTEAF
TRBV6-5,ASSPGLAADTQY
TRBV9,ASSVGWTSGRETQY
TRBV2,ASSGLAGAPDTQY
TRBV6-1,AINGGSTDTQY
TRBV18,ASSPPRGTSGSSYEQY
TRBV4-1,ASSQGLARRMNTEAF
TRBV9,ASSVAGVPNEKLF
TRBV10-2,ASSVGLAGGPDGELF
TRBV4-1,ASSLQGADTQY
TRBV4-1,ASSQSPAGNTEAF
TRBV19,ASRDRDYNTEAF
TRBV11-3,ASSQARQEETQY
TRBV19,ASSTWTSGYEQY
TRBV7-9,ASSLAFTGDSTNYGYT
TRBV7-9,SSSQGLAGVTYEQY
TRBV5-4,ASSPEGSDTQY
TRBV5-4,ASSKGGTGLSYGYT
TRBV9,ASSVWGRADADTQY
TRBV6-5,ASSRDKDLYYEQY
TRBV7-8,ASSFGRFSYEQY
TRBV7-9,ASSLAVTAETQY
TRBV7-9,ASSSLRVFQETQY